This TCR beta chain emerged from a study of human T cells and chemical hapten exposure. Findings and limits, study-wide: Significantly more large CDR3 similarity clusters were formed by expanded TCRs than by controls.

Time point given: patch test 2, 6 weeks after DPC sensitization. Treatment here: therapeutic diphenylcyclopropenone sensitization with weekly scalp DPC. Germline CDR1 reads SNHLY; CDR2 reads FYNNEI. V lost 4 bases to trimming and J lost 5 bases, with 20 bases between them. The CDR3 runs to 16 residues. In its sample, this clonotype was seen a few times. Its antigen is undetermined. TCRdb re-called the RACE reads through MiXCR, storing one row per CDR3 protein. The data hold approximately 120,000 distinct CDR3 sequences, with roughly 9% observed a single time. The sequence came from a woman in her forties with alopecia areata. Some clones in this sample may be carry-over from other donors' samples. The genes are TRBV2 and TRBJ1-2; TRBD1 might be the D (6 bases). The input for sequencing was whole blood, taken in connection with sensitization to the hapten diphenylcyclopropenone (DPC). The CDR3 coding sequence is TGTGCCAGCAGTGCCCCCGACAGGATGGGTACTTATGGCTACACCTTC. Translating gives CASSAPDRMGTYGYTF. Supplemented by reference TRBV2 and TRBJ1-2, the full variable domain reads EPEVTQTPSHQVTQMGQEVILRCVPISNHLYFYWYRQILGQKVEFLVSFYNNEISEKSEIFDDQFSVERPDGSNFTLKIRSTKLEDSAMYFCASSAPDRMGTYGYTFGSGTRLTVV.